A selection of T cell receptor beta chains follows, all from one sample in a study of shared clonotypes between healthy human individuals. Repertoires were generated with immunoSEQ multiplex PCR, while TCRdb's copy carries only in-frame clones and drops some. This table holds about 610,000 clones, approximately 96% found once. The sample was naive CD8+ T cells sorted from blood. The receptors shown here come from a woman in her 30s in good health. CDR3s include the opening cysteine and the closing phenylalanine or tryptophan. The D gene is left open where the match is weak. Some rows have no size entry. The others give once, few or many, or a class for an expanded clone.

NA,TRBV2,TRBJ2-1,TRBD2,CASKASGYNEQFF,TGTGCCAGCAAGGCTAGCGGTTACAATGAGCAGTTCTTC
NA,TRBV5-4,TRBJ2-3,TRBD2,CASSLDGLAGILSTDTQYF,TGTGCCAGCAGCTTGGATGGACTAGCGGGGATACTAAGCACAGATACGCAGTATTTT
NA,TRBV2,TRBJ2-5,TRBD2,CASSSGTNQETQYF,TGTGCCAGCAGCTCCGGGACTAATCAAGAGACCCAGTACTTC
NA,TRBV5-6,TRBJ1-4,NA,CASRDKPDATNEKLFF,TGTGCCAGCAGAGACAAACCAGACGCAACTAATGAAAAACTGTTTTTT
once,TRBV27,TRBJ1-1,NA,CASSLRQGGTEAFF,TGTGCCAGCAGTTTACGGCAGGGAGGGACTGAAGCTTTCTTT
NA,TRBV13,TRBJ2-1,TRBD2,CASSQTSGRHNEQFF,TGTGCCAGCAGCCAAACTAGCGGGCGCCACAATGAGCAGTTCTTC
NA,TRBV10-2,TRBJ2-3,NA,CASSDINGDTQYF,TGCGCCAGCAGTGACATAAACGGTGATACGCAGTATTTT
NA,TRBV5-1,TRBJ1-1,NA,CASSGDGFPEAFF,TGCGCCAGCAGCGGAGACGGATTCCCTGAAGCTTTCTTT
once,TRBV14,TRBJ2-2,TRBD1,CASSLPGTGDTGELFF,TGTGCCAGCAGCCTGCCCGGGACAGGGGACACCGGGGAGCTGTTTTTT
NA,TRBV5-6,TRBJ2-2,NA,CASSSLGELFF,TGTGCCAGCAGCTCCCTCGGGGAGCTGTTTTTT
NA,TRBV9,TRBJ2-2,TRBD2,CASSGLAHANTGELFF,TGTGCCAGCAGCGGACTAGCGCACGCGAACACCGGGGAGCTGTTTTTT
NA,TRBV11-2,TRBJ2-7,NA,CASSLEADYEQYF,TGTGCCAGCAGCTTAGAAGCCGACTACGAGCAGTACTTC
NA,TRBV29-1,TRBJ2-3,NA,CSVPQGTDTQYF,TGCAGCGTTCCGCAGGGCACAGATACGCAGTATTTT
few,TRBV7-9,TRBJ2-7,NA,CASSLDGEQYF,TGTGCCAGCAGCTTAGATGGTGAGCAGTACTTC
NA,TRBV6-5,TRBJ2-7,NA,CASSYSGAYEQYF,TGTGCCAGCAGTTACTCCGGGGCCTACGAGCAGTACTTC
NA,TRBV5-6,TRBJ2-1,NA,CASSSNNEQFF,TGTGCCAGCAGCTCCAACAATGAGCAGTTCTTC
NA,TRBV27,TRBJ1-4,NA,CASSFRQSNEKLFF,TGTGCCAGCAGTTTTCGACAGAGTAATGAAAAACTGTTTTTT
NA,TRBV9,TRBJ1-2,NA,CASSAYEQNYGYTF,TGTGCCAGCAGCGCCTATGAACAGAACTATGGCTACACCTTC
NA,TRBV6-5,TRBJ1-5,NA,CATGVGGREPQHF,TGTGCCACTGGGGTCGGGGGGCGAGAGCCCCAGCATTTT
NA,TRBV7-9,TRBJ1-1,NA,CATSDLISDTEAFF,TGTGCCACCTCGGACCTGATAAGCGACACTGAAGCTTTCTTT